This passage covers 26 T cell receptor beta chains from one sample sequenced in a study of naive and memory T cell subsets (dated by TCRdb to about 2017). The method was UMI-ligation and nested PCR. The sample was run on an Illumina MiSeq. The beta constant-region primer consisted of an equimolar mixture of two oligonucleotides that together covered TRBC1 and TRBC2. The public reads were reprocessed in TCRdb via fastp at Q25 and MiXCR, keeping in-frame beta chains. Here each entry gathers all rows of one CDR3 protein and keeps the most common genes and DNA. Recorded for this sample are around 35,000 distinct CDR3 sequences; about 14% of them occurred a single time. The ten largest make up roughly a fifth of the sample. Source material: effector memory CD4+ T cells from blood. The cell subset or site label, read with the paper, signifies: effector memory, CD45RA- CD27-. The receptor set was obtained from a human donor in good health.

This clonotype appeared many times. The chain employs TRBV7-9 and TRBJ1-4; D is possibly TRBD1 (5 bases). Trimming cost V 3 bases and J 6 bases, with 11 bases left between them. The germline CDR1 and CDR2 sequences are SEHNR and FQNEAQ (reference sequence). The CDR3 runs to 14 residues. The CDR3 region has the DNA TGTGCCAGCAGCTTCGGACACGTAGATGAAAAACTGTTTTTT. Protein: CASSFGHVDEKLFF.

Ten or more counts support this clonotype. V gene TRBV7-3 combines with J gene TRBJ2-1, with 10 bases matching TRBD2. Trimming took 3 bases from V and 4 from J; bases not matched to a gene: 3. The CDR3 length is 15 residues. CDR1 is SGHTA, CDR2 FQGTGA, per germline. The CDR3 is CASSFGTSEYNEQFF. The CDR3 DNA is TGTGCCAGCAGCTTCGGGACTAGCGAATACAATGAGCAGTTCTTC.

The V gene is TRBV19, the J gene TRBJ2-5; 10 nucleotides line up with TRBD2. Germline V gene data show CDR1 as LNHDA and CDR2 as SQIVND (reference sequence). V lost 7 bases and J lost 5; bases outside the gene matches: 10. This CDR3 contains 15 residues. The CDR3: CASIGWLAGVETQYF. The CDR3 DNA reads as TGTGCCAGTATAGGTTGGCTAGCGGGAGTGGAGACCCAGTACTTC.

This clonotype is medium-sized. The V gene is TRBV27, the J gene TRBJ2-1; maybe TRBD1 (5 bases). CDR1 and CDR2 (germline): MNHEY, SMNVEV (reference sequence). Deletions cut 6 bases from V and 5 bases from J, with 14 bases between. The CDR3 spans 14 residues. The CDR3 bases are TGTGCCAGCAGAGTTTCAGCGACAGACAATGAGCAGTTCTTC. Protein: CASRVSATDNEQFF.

The V and J genes are TRBV18 and TRBJ1-4; D ambiguous. Germline V CDR1 and CDR2: KGHSH, LQKENI. The CDR3 covers 16 residues. V was cut by 2 bases and J by 4 bases, with 14 bases left in between. CDR3 residues: CASSPGFSSYNEKLFF. CDR3 DNA sequence: TGTGCCAGCTCACCAGGTTTCAGCTCCTATAATGAAAAACTGTTTTTT.

A few counts support this clonotype. CDR3 region: CAISAGVRETQYF. The CDR3 coding sequence is TGTGCCATCAGTGCAGGGGTCCGAGAGACCCAGTACTTC. This chain joins TRBV10-3 and TRBJ2-5, with a possible D match to TRBD1 (6 bases). CDR3 size: 13 residues. Germline V gene sequence: CDR1 ENHRY, CDR2 SYGVKD. Trimming removed 4 bases at V and 4 bases at J, with 10 bases between.

This clonotype was seen many times. This sequence joins TRBV27 and TRBJ2-3; no reliable D call. V dropped 5 bases and J dropped 9 bases, with 15 bases sitting between them. CDR3 length: 13 residues. Germline CDR1 reads MNHEY; CDR2 reads SMNVEV (reference sequence). The CDR3 nucleotides read TGTGCCAGCAGTGTTAGAGGAGTTGACACGCAGTATTTT. It translates to CASSVRGVDTQYF.

This clonotype was counted many times. The chain combines TRBV20-1 with TRBJ1-3, with D hard to call. Germline values: CDR1 DFQATT, CDR2 SNEGSKA (reference sequence). V was pared by 2 bases and J by 0 bases, with 11 bases between. The CDR3 totals 15 residues. For the CDR3, the DNA is TGCAGTGCTAGACCCAGAAGATCCTCTGGAAACACCATATATTTT. Its protein is CSARPRRSSGNTIYF.

This clonotype was seen at least ten times. The V gene is TRBV5-1, the J gene TRBJ2-1, with 8 positions matching TRBD1. This CDR3 is 18 amino acids long. V lost 4 bases to trimming and J lost 6 bases; unmatched junction nucleotides: 18. Germline V gene sequence: CDR1 SGHRS, CDR2 YFSETQ. In DNA form, the CDR3 reads TGCGCCAGCAGCCCGACAGTTACGAGACAGGGGCCTGGCAATGAGCAGTTCTTC. Translating it yields CASSPTVTRQGPGNEQFF.

This clonotype is judged medium-sized. V and J are TRBV3-1 and TRBJ2-5; TRBD2 aligns across 7 bases. CDR1 and CDR2 from the germline V gene are LGHDT and YNNKEL (reference sequence). Trimming cost V 4 bases and J 5 bases; bases outside gene matches: 13. The CDR3 is 16 amino acids. CDR3 sequence reads: CASSRGLGALGETQYF. The DNA for the CDR3 is TGTGCCAGCAGCCGTGGACTAGGGGCGCTCGGTGAGACCCAGTACTTC.

Concerning this clonotype itself: One junction end disagrees with the germline gene, perhaps due to a read error. The gene calls are TRBV5-1 and TRBJ2-2; 7 bases fit TRBD2. Germline V gene data show CDR1 as SGHRS and CDR2 as YFSETQ. The CDR3 runs 15 residues. The CDR3 DNA reads TGCGCCAGCAGCTTGGACGGGAGGAGGACCGGAGAGCTGTTTTTT. Translated, it gives CASSLDGRRTGELFF.

CDR3 bases: TGTGCCAGTAGTATAGAGGCTAGCGGGATAAACATTCAGTACTTC. This gives the protein CASSIEASGINIQYF. The gene calls are TRBV19 and TRBJ2-4; 9 positions match TRBD2. The V gene end was trimmed by 0 bases and the J gene end by 6 bases; junction bases not matched to a gene: 3. The CDR3 runs to 15 residues. Germline CDR1 and CDR2: LNHDA and SQIVND (reference sequence).

This clonotype was seen at least ten times. V and J are TRBV20-1 and TRBJ2-5, with D possibly matching TRBD2 (5 bases). The CDR3 totals 13 residues. V was trimmed by 6 bases and J by 5 bases, leaving 16 bases between them. Germline V gene data show CDR1 as DFQATT and CDR2 as SNEGSKA (reference sequence). The CDR3 protein is CSAWESMRETQYF. CDR3 nucleotide sequence: TGCAGTGCCTGGGAGTCTATGAGGGAGACCCAGTACTTC.

This clonotype was recorded a few times. This chain joins TRBV5-1 and TRBJ1-6; D is ambiguous. Trimming cost V 0 bases and J 15 bases, with 16 bases left between them. The CDR3 spans 14 residues. Per the germline V gene, CDR1 is SGHRS and CDR2 is YFSETQ. For the CDR3, the DNA is TGCGCCAGCAGCTTGGTTCCAGATAATTCAGGCCTCCACTTT. Amino acid sequence: CASSLVPDNSGLHF.

The rearrangement links TRBV4-2 to TRBJ2-7; D is unclear. Trimming took off 2 bases at V and 7 bases at J, with 9 bases between the two ends. The CDR3 is 12 amino acids. Looked up from germline, CDR1 is LGHNA and CDR2 is YNFKEQ. This CDR3 reads CASSQPPNEQYF. The CDR3 DNA is TGTGCCAGCAGCCAACCACCTAATGAGCAGTACTTC.

The chain links TRBV20-1 to TRBJ2-5; 7 nucleotides align to TRBD2. Germline-derived CDR1 and CDR2 are DFQATT and SNEGSKA (reference sequence). CDR3 length: 15 residues. The J segment lost 4 bases and the V segment lost 3 bases, leaving 11 bases of the junction unmatched. The CDR3 spells CSASPSGGASETQYF. In DNA form, the CDR3 reads TGCAGTGCTAGTCCTAGCGGAGGGGCTTCAGAGACCCAGTACTTC.

Within the sample, this clonotype is medium-sized. The chain carries TRBV15 and TRBJ2-3; 7 nucleotides agree with TRBD1. The length of the CDR3 is 14 residues. V lost 6 bases to trimming and J lost 2 bases; unmatched junction nucleotides: 5. Germline CDR1 LNHNV, CDR2 YYDKDF (reference sequence). CDR3 DNA sequence: TGTGCCACCAGGTCTGACAGGGCCACAGATACGCAGTATTTT. This encodes CATRSDRATDTQYF.

This clonotype was recorded a few times. The chain joins TRBV28 to TRBJ2-6, with TRBD2 matching over 7 bases. The germline gives CDR1 MDHEN, CDR2 SYDVKM. V lost 2 bases to trimming and J lost 0 bases; unmatched junction nucleotides: 10. CDR3 length equals 19 residues. Here the CDR3 reads CASSLAGAAGVSGANVLTF. Written as DNA, the CDR3 is TGTGCCAGCAGTTTAGCGGGAGCCGCCGGGGTCTCTGGGGCCAACGTCCTGACTTTC. Full variable domain (remainder filled in from reference TRBV28 and TRBJ2-6): DVKVTQSSRYLVKRTGEKVFLECVQDMDHENMFWYRQDPGLGLRLIYFSYDVKMKEKGDIPEGYSVSREKKERFSLILESASTNQTSMYLCASSLAGAAGVSGANVLTFGAGSRLTVL.

The chain combines TRBV9 with TRBJ2-2; D call uncertain. The V end was cut by 4 bases, the J end by 0 bases, with 13 bases between. This CDR3 has 16 residues. The germline gives CDR1 SGDLS, CDR2 YYNGEE. In nucleotides, the CDR3 is TGTGCCAGCAGCCCCCAGCAGAGAGCGAACACCGGGGAGCTGTTTTTT. This sequence encodes CASSPQQRANTGELFF.

The CDR3 reads CSALTGTGGSNEQFF. CDR3 nucleotide sequence: TGCAGTGCTCTCACCGGGACAGGGGGTTCCAATGAGCAGTTCTTC. V usage is TRBV20-1 and J usage is TRBJ2-1; 11 bases match TRBD1. CDR1 and CDR2 (germline): DFQATT, SNEGSKA (reference sequence). V gave up 5 bases and J gave up 6 bases; unmatched junction bases: 9. The CDR3 length is 15 residues.

This clonotype was detected many times. V and J are TRBV6-1 and TRBJ2-5; D ambiguous. Germline CDR1 and CDR2: MNHNS and SASEGT. The length of the CDR3 is 16 residues. The V and J ends lost 0 bases and 5 bases respectively, with 16 bases between them. The CDR3 loop is CASSEAWGRASETQYF. The CDR3, as DNA: TGTGCCAGCAGTGAAGCATGGGGTCGAGCGAGTGAGACCCAGTACTTC.

This chain connects TRBV4-2 to TRBJ2-7; D is unresolved. This CDR3 has 15 residues. The V end was cut by 0 bases, the J end by 6 bases, with 15 bases between. Germline CDR1 LGHNA, CDR2 YNFKEQ. This CDR3 reads CASSQDWVVSSEQYF. CDR3 in DNA: TGTGCCAGCAGCCAAGATTGGGTGGTTTCGTCCGAGCAGTACTTC.

This clonotype has only a few counts. This chain connects TRBV27 to TRBJ2-1; 14 nucleotides agree with TRBD2. The CDR3 extends over 16 amino acids. Germline V gene lookup returns CDR1 MNHEY and CDR2 SMNVEV (reference sequence). Trimming cost V 2 bases and J 8 bases; bases outside gene matches: 5. The CDR3 here is CASSLAGTSGSYEQFF. In nucleotides, the CDR3 is TGTGCCAGCAGTTTAGCCGGGACTAGCGGGAGCTATGAGCAGTTCTTC.

V usage is TRBV6-2 or TRBV6-3 and J usage is TRBJ2-2; 9 positions agree with TRBD2. Trimming took 7 bases from V and 5 from J; bases not matched to a gene: 8. The CDR3 spans 15 residues. Germline-derived CDR1 and CDR2 are MNHEY and SVGEGT. CDR3 nucleotide sequence: TGTGCCAGCACCGTAGCGGGAGTAGGGACCGGGGAGCTGTTTTTT. As protein: CASTVAGVGTGELFF.

This clonotype was seen at least ten times. This rearrangement joins TRBV24-1 to TRBJ2-7; TRBD1 matches 8 bases. Germline V CDR1 and CDR2: KGHDR, SFDVKD. The CDR3 sequence is 14 residues long. The V segment lost 1 base and the J segment 5 bases; nucleotides outside the gene matches: 3. The CDR3 bases are TGTGCCACCAGTGATTTCAACAGGGGGGACGAGCAGTACTTC. Protein: CATSDFNRGDEQYF.

This chain links TRBV24-1 with TRBJ1-5; maybe TRBD1 (6 bases). Germline V gene lookup returns CDR1 KGHDR and CDR2 SFDVKD. The CDR3 is 13 residues long. Trimming removed 6 bases at V and 7 bases at J, with 12 bases between. The CDR3, as DNA: TGTGCCACCAGTAACCAGGGGTCCCAGCCCCAGCATTTT. This sequence encodes CATSNQGSQPQHF.